This T cell receptor beta chain was found in a study of cytomegalovirus exposure and HLA in healthy donors. PCR involved 60 Vbeta and 13 Jbeta primers. Measured with immunoSEQ multiplex PCR; TCRdb has only the in-frame clones, and not every one. The sample consists of around 210,000 clones, around 83% of them appearing once. Trimming stripped 9 bases from V and 5 bases from J, with 10 bases between. The germline V gene has CDR1 SNHLY and CDR2 FYNNEI. This CDR3 comprises 12 residues. The sample consisted of PBMCs. The chain recombines TRBV2 with TRBJ1-4; D might be TRBD1 (5 bases). The receptor was isolated from a girl aged 2 to 10 in good health and CMV-seronegative. The CDR3 DNA reads TGTGCCAGGCGACAGCGAAATGAAAAACTGTTTTTT. It specifies CARRQRNEKLFF.